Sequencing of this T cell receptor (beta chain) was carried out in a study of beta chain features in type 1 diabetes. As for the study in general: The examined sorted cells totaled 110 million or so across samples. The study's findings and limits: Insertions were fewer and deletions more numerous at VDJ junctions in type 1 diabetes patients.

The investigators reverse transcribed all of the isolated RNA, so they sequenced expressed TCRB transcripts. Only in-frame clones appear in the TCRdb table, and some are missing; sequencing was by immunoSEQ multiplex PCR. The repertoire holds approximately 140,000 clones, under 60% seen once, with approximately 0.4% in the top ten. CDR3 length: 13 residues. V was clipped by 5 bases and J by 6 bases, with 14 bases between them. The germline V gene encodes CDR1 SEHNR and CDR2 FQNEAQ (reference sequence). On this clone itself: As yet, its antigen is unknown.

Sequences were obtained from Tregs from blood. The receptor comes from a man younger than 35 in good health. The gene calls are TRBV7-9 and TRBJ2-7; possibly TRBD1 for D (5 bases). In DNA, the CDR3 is TGTGCCAGCAGCCGCGCAGGGATCGGCGAGCAGTACTTC. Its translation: CASSRAGIGEQYF.